This TCR beta chain was captured by sequencing in a study of T cell responses to AZD1222 COVID-19 vaccine (dated by TCRdb to the early 2020s). About the full investigation: Because spike-specific TCR depth and breadth did not differ between the two schedules, AZD1222 recipients who got a second dose at roughly 4 weeks were pooled with those who got a second dose at roughly 12 weeks. A total of under 250 trial participants underwent TCR sequencing, of whom 207 had received two doses of AZD1222 and around 26 had received two doses of the MenACWY control vaccine. Trial participants were enrolled into age subgroups of 18-55, 56-69 and 70-plus years, which contained 148, 28 and 57 TCR-sequenced participants, respectively.

The table lists this clone with a few counts. Its target antigen remains unknown. Base qualities are not recorded, but no much larger clone differs from it by a single base. Overall results and qualifications from the work: No day 14 peak-response samples were available, so repertoires were characterized only after the peak T cell response. Spike-specific TCR breadth and depth rose significantly after two AZD1222 doses compared with day 0 and with MenACWY recipients. The whole spike protein was spanned by vaccine-associated CD4 TCRs, and dominant responses were seen in regions 160-218 and 743-854. Reportedly, almost half of the unique spike-specific TCRs recognized epitopes lying outside the regions that are mutated in the B.1.351 and B.1.1.7 variants. Conclusions about previously exposed vaccinees were limited because only 6 or 7 AZD1222 recipients were SARS-CoV-2 seropositive at baseline. Participants were mostly white British, with more females than males. The authors suggested clonal diversity may have been underestimated. The 56-69-year group was small, and its depth increase did not reach significance, likely because of low power.

In light of the paper, this sample's time point label describes: baseline before first vaccination. Vaccinee samples came from UK trials COV001 and COV002, including a single-blind randomized controlled phase 2/3 trial of AZD1222 (ChAdOx1 nCoV-19) in healthy adults. Trial participant PBMC samples were collected at day 0 and day 28 after the second dose for TCRbeta chain sequencing. The CDR3 regions of human TCRbeta chains were analyzed by immunosequencing. Per the source publication's procedure: TCRs in the repertoires were matched against a reference library of SARS-CoV-2-specific TCRs that had been generated with the MIRA antigen-specificity platform. Breadth meant the fraction of unique TCRs that were SARS-CoV-2-associated, whereas depth meant the fraction of total T cells that were SARS-CoV-2-associated. Using the MIRA data, each spike-specific TCR was mapped to the spike region that the TCR reacts to and placed in a CD4 or CD8 class. Log10-transformed breadth and depth values were compared by one-way ANOVA with Sidak's multiple comparisons tests. TCRdb carries this immuneACCESS record with in-frame sequences only. Its versions omit some clonotypes, under half of them owing to an unresolved V gene in the studies checked, with the rest unexplained. V, J and clone size reflect that table, while D and trimming were determined from the DNA. In all, the sample holds about 170,000 clones, and roughly 92% of those were seen once. The ten largest make up 1.6% of the sample.

The CDR3 spans 14 residues, from the cysteine through the phenylalanine. Only the CDR3 region is kept as DNA, spanning 42 bases read in frame from base 1. V lost 4 bases and J lost 7 bases; the stretch between them is 17 bases long. In the germline V gene (reference sequence), CDR1 corresponds to SGHNT and CDR2 to YYREEE. The chain was built from TRBV5-4 and TRBJ1-1; TRBD1 is possibly the D segment (6 matching bases). The clonotype originates from an adult in good health. The sample was peripheral blood, taken on day 0 of AZD1222 vaccination. The CDR3 region has the sequence CASSIGQLRSEAFF. The nucleotides read TGTGCCAGCAGCATAGGACAGCTGAGGAGTGAAGCTTTCTTT.